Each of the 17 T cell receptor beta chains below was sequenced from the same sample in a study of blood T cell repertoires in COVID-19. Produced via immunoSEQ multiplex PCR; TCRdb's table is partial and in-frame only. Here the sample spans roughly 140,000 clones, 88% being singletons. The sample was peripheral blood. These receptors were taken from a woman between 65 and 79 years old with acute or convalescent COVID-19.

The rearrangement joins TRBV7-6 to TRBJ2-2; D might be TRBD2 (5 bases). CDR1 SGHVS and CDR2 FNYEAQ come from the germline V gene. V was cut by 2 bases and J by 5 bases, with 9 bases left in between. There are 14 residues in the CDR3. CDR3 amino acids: CASSLSQRTGELFF. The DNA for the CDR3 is TGTGCCAGCAGCTTATCACAGCGGACCGGGGAGCTGTTTTTT.

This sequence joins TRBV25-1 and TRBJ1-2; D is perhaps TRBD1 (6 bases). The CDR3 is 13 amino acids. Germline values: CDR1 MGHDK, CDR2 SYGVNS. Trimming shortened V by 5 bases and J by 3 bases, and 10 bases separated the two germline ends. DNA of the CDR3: TGTGCCAGCAGTACTTACAGGGACTATGGCTACACCTTC. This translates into CASSTYRDYGYTF.

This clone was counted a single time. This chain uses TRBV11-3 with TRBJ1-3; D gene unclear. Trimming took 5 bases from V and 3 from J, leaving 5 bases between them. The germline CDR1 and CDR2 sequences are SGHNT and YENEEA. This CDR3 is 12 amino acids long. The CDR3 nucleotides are TGTGCCAGCAGCCGAGATGGAAACACCATATATTTT. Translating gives CASSRDGNTIYF.

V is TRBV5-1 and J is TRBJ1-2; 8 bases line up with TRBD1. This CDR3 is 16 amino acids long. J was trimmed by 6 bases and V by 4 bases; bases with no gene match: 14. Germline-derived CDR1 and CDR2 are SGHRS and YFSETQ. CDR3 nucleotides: TGCGCCAGCAGCCTCACGGGACAGGAGGTGATGGATGGCTACACCTTC. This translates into CASSLTGQEVMDGYTF.

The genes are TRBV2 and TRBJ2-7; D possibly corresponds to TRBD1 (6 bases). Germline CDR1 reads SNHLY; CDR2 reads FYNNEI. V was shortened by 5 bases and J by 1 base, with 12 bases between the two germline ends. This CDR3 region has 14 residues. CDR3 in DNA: TGTGCCAGCAGTCCGGACAGCTTTTCCTACGAGCAGTACGTC. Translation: CASSPDSFSYEQYV.

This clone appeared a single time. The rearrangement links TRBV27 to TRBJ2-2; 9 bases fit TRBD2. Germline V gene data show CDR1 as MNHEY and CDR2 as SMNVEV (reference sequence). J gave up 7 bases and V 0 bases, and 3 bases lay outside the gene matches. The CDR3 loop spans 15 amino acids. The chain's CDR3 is CASSLSAGGLGELFF. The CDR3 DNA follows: TGTGCCAGCAGTTTATCTGCGGGGGGGCTCGGGGAGCTGTTTTTT.

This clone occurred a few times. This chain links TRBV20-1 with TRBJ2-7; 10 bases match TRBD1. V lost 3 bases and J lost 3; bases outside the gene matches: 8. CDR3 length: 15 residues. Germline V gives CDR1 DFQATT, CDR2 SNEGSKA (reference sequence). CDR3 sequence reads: CSASSPGQGIYEQYF. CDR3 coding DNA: TGCAGTGCTAGTAGTCCGGGACAGGGGATCTACGAGCAGTACTTC.

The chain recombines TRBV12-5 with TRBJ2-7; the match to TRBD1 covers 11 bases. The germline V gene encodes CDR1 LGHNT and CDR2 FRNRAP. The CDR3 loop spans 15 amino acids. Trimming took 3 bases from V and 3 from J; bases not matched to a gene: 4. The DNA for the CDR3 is TGTGCTAGTGGTTTTATGGGGACAGGGGGCTACGAGCAGTACGTC. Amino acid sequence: CASGFMGTGGYEQYV.

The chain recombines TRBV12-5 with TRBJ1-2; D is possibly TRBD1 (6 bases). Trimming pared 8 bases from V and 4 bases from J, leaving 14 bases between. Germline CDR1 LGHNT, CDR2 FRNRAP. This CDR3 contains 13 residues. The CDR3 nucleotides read TGTGCTAGTTCTGGGGACATCAGCTATGGCTACACCTTC. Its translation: CASSGDISYGYTF. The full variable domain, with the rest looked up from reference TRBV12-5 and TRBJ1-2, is DARVTQTPRHKVTEMGQEVTMRCQPILGHNTVFWYRQTMMQGLELLAYFRNRAPLDDSGMPKDRFSAEMPDATLATLKIQPSEPRDSAVYFCASSGDISYGYTFGSGTRLTVV.

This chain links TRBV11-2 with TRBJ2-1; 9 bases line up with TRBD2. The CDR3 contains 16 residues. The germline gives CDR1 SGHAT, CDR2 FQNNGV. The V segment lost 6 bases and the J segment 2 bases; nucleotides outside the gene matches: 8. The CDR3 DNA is TGTGCCAGCAGTCGGATAGCGGGGGAAGCCTACAATGAGCAGTTCTTC. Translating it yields CASSRIAGEAYNEQFF.

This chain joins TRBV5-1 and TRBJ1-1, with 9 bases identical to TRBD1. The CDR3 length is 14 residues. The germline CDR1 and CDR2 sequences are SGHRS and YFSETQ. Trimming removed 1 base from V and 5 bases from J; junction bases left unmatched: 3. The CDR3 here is CASSLRDRVTEAFF. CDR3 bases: TGCGCCAGCAGCTTGCGGGACAGGGTGACTGAAGCTTTCTTT.

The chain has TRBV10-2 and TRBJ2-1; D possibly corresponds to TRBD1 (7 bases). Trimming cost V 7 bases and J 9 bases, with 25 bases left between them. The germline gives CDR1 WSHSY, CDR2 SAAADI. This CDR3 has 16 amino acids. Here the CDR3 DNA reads TGCGCCAGCACCCTCGGGAGACAGGGTGGTTTCGGTGAGCAGTTCTTC. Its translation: CASTLGRQGGFGEQFF.

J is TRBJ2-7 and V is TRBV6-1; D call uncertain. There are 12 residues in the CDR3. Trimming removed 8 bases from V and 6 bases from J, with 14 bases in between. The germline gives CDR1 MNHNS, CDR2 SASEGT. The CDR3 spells CASLGGSSEQYV. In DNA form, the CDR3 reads TGTGCCAGCCTAGGCGGCAGCAGCGAGCAGTACGTC.

Here the CDR3 reads CASSILSGGSNQPQHF. The CDR3 coding sequence is TGTGCCAGTAGTATATTGTCAGGGGGGAGCAATCAGCCCCAGCATTTT. The rearrangement links TRBV19 to TRBJ1-5, with 7 positions matching TRBD1. The CDR3 loop spans 16 amino acids. Trimming removed 2 bases from V and 1 base from J; junction bases left unmatched: 5. Germline CDR1 reads LNHDA; CDR2 reads SQIVND (reference sequence).

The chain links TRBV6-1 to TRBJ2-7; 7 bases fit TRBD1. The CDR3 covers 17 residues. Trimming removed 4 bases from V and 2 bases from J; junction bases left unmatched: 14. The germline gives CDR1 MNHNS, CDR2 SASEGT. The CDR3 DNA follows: TGTGCCAGCAGTGTCGGCCCTAGGACAGGACGAACCTACGAGCAGTACGTC. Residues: CASSVGPRTGRTYEQYV.

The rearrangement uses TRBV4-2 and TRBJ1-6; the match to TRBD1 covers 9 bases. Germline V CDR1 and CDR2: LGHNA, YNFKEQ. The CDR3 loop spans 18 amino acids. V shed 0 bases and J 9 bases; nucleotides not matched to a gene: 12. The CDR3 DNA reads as TGTGCCAGCAGCCAAGATACAGGGACAGGGTTGAATCCTTCACCCCTCCACTTT. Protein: CASSQDTGTGLNPSPLHF.

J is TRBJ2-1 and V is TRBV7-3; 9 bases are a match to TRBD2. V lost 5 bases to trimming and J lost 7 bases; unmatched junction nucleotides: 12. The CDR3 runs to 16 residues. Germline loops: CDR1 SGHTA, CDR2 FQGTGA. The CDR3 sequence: CASSPGNSGGMNEQFF. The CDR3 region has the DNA TGTGCCAGCAGCCCCGGGAATAGCGGGGGTATGAATGAGCAGTTCTTC.